This entry lists 29 T cell receptor beta chains sequenced from one sample in a study of blood T cells in healthy people across ages. A second PCR, run for roughly 6 to 11 cycles, used a sample-barcoded 5' primer plus a J-beta primer mix. TCRdb called the 5' RACE reads again in MiXCR, with one record for every CDR3 protein. The sample carries over a million distinct CDR3 sequences, about 43% recorded once. Sequencing was done on a sample of blood. These receptors were collected from a woman aged 18 to 35 in good health.

J is TRBJ2-5 and V is TRBV6-5, with D tentatively TRBD1 (9 bases). With 2 bases removed from V and 11 bases from J, the gap between germline ends came to 30 bases. CDR3 length: 18 residues. Germline CDR1 reads MNHEY; CDR2 reads SVGAGI. CDR3 bases: TGTGCCAGCAGTTACCGGGACAGGGTCGGCGGGAGGAAGGATGAGCAGTACTTC. Protein product: CASSYRDRVGGRKDEQYF.

This clonotype came up a few times. The chain joins TRBV7-9 to TRBJ2-7, with D possibly TRBD2 on 6 matching bases. Germline CDR1 SEHNR, CDR2 FQNEAQ (reference sequence). V lost 4 bases, J lost 0 bases, and 13 bases lay in between. The CDR3 sequence is 15 residues long. The CDR3 reads CASSSHGGISYEQYF. In DNA, the CDR3 is TGTGCCAGCAGCTCGCACGGGGGAATCTCCTACGAGCAGTACTTC.

V gene TRBV20-1 combines with J gene TRBJ1-5, with a possible D match to TRBD1 (6 bases). The CDR3 consists of 14 residues. Trimming stripped 3 bases from V and 6 bases from J, with 15 bases between. Looked up from germline, CDR1 is DFQATT and CDR2 is SNEGSKA (reference sequence). CDR3 sequence (DNA): TGCAGTGCTAGGGCGGACAGTAGAAGTCAGCCCCAGCATTTT. Translation: CSARADSRSQPQHF.

This clonotype was seen more than once but under ten times. The J gene is TRBJ2-1, the V gene TRBV4-1; TRBD2 aligns across 11 bases. J gave up 7 bases and V 0 bases, and 5 bases lay outside the gene matches. Per germline, CDR1 MGHRA and CDR2 YSYEKL. This CDR3 has 16 residues. The CDR3 DNA sequence: TGCGCCAGCAGCCAAGACCTAGCGGGAGGCCTGAATGAGCAGTTCTTC. As protein: CASSQDLAGGLNEQFF.

V gene TRBV27 combines with J gene TRBJ2-2; no definite D call. The ends were cut back, 6 bases at V and 5 bases at J, with 4 bases in the middle. This CDR3 is 11 amino acids long. The germline gives CDR1 MNHEY, CDR2 SMNVEV (reference sequence). CDR3 bases: TGTGCCAGCAGAACGACCGGGGAGCTGTTTTTT. Protein product: CASRTTGELFF.

This clonotype occurred a few times. J is TRBJ2-2 and V is TRBV6-2 or TRBV6-3, with 13 bases identical to TRBD2. The CDR3 consists of 18 residues. CDR1 is MNHEY, CDR2 SVGEGT, per germline. V lost 2 bases and J lost 5; bases outside the gene matches: 8. The CDR3 protein is CASSYPTSGRARTGELFF. The CDR3 DNA reads as TGTGCCAGCAGTTACCCCACTAGCGGGAGGGCCCGAACCGGGGAGCTGTTTTTT.

This clonotype has a handful of counts. The chain couples TRBV10-3 to TRBJ1-1; TRBD1 aligns across 11 bases. V was pared by 2 bases and J by 6 bases, with 5 bases of the junction left unmatched. Germline lookup yields CDR1 ENHRY and CDR2 SYGVKD. The CDR3 length is 15 residues. The CDR3 DNA sequence: TGTGCCATCAGTGAGCGGACAGGGGGCTGGGCTGAAGCTTTCTTT. Residues: CAISERTGGWAEAFF.

The chain combines TRBV4-2 with TRBJ1-4, with 10 bases that match TRBD1. V shed 1 base and J 5 bases; nucleotides not matched to a gene: 1. There are 15 residues in the CDR3. Germline CDR1 and CDR2: LGHNA and YNFKEQ. The CDR3 DNA reads TGTGCCAGCAGCCAAGCGGACAGGGGGAATGAAAAACTGTTTTTT. This translates into CASSQADRGNEKLFF.

V and J are TRBV5-1 and TRBJ1-1; weak D call: TRBD1 (6 bases). In germline, CDR1 is SGHRS, CDR2 YFSETQ. V lost 4 bases to trimming and J lost 1 base, with 14 bases between them. The CDR3 extends over 15 amino acids. The CDR3 DNA follows: TGCGCCAGCAGCCGGGATACAGGGCAGAACACTGAAGCTTTCTTT. This sequence encodes CASSRDTGQNTEAFF.

This clonotype was counted between two and nine times. V and J are TRBV7-2 and TRBJ2-6, with D unclear. The V gene lost 3 bases and the J gene lost 1 base, with 13 bases spanning the gap. Per germline, CDR1 SGHTA and CDR2 FQGNSA. The CDR3 is 17 residues long. CDR3 DNA: TGTGCCAGCAGCTTTAGGAGAGCACCTTCTGGGGCCAACGTCCTGACTTTC. It encodes CASSFRRAPSGANVLTF. Supplemented by reference TRBV7-2 and TRBJ2-6, the full variable domain reads GAGVSQSPSNKVTEKGKDVELRCDPISGHTALYWYRQSLGQGLEFLIYFQGNSAPDKSGLPSDRFSAERTGGSVSTLTIQRTQQEDSAVYLCASSFRRAPSGANVLTFGAGSRLTVL.

The gene calls are TRBV15 and TRBJ2-1, with TRBD1 identical over 7 bases. The CDR3 extends over 13 amino acids. V lost 2 bases, J lost 9 bases, and 4 bases stayed unmatched. The germline gives CDR1 LNHNV, CDR2 YYDKDF (reference sequence). CDR3 in amino acids: CATSRPPGGEQFF. For the CDR3, the DNA is TGTGCCACCAGCAGACCCCCAGGGGGTGAGCAGTTCTTC.

The rearrangement links TRBV6-2 or TRBV6-3 to TRBJ2-1, with 15 positions matching TRBD2. Germline CDR1 and CDR2: MNHEY and SVGEGT. This CDR3 comprises 18 residues. V gave up 4 bases and J gave up 2 bases; unmatched junction bases: 6. This chain's CDR3 is CASSSLGLAGGTYNEQFF. The CDR3 nucleotides are TGTGCCAGCAGTTCCCTGGGACTAGCGGGAGGAACCTACAATGAGCAGTTCTTC.

The rearrangement uses TRBV2 and TRBJ1-5, with D possibly matching TRBD1 (5 bases). V gave up 0 bases and J gave up 7 bases, with 19 bases separating them. This CDR3 has 17 residues. CDR1 and CDR2 from the germline V gene are SNHLY and FYNNEI. The CDR3 nucleotides read TGTGCCAGCAGTGAAGCGCGAGGGCTCCGAGGGGAACAGCCCCAGCATTTT. Translated, it gives CASSEARGLRGEQPQHF.

Of note for this clonotype: Possible read error: a much larger clone is one base away. This chain connects TRBV29-1 to TRBJ2-1; D is perhaps TRBD1 (6 bases). Germline V gene sequence: CDR1 SQVTM, CDR2 ANQGSEA. Trimming pared 1 base from V and 13 bases from J, leaving 23 bases between. This CDR3 comprises 15 residues. The CDR3 bases are TGCAGCGTTGAAGCTTGGGACACCCAATGGAAGACCCAGTTCTTC. It codes for CSVEAWDTQWKTQFF.

V usage is TRBV20-1 and J usage is TRBJ2-5; the match to TRBD2 covers 8 bases. Losses at the gene ends were 3 bases for V and 5 bases for J; bases not matched to a gene: 8. Germline V gene data show CDR1 as DFQATT and CDR2 as SNEGSKA (reference sequence). The length of the CDR3 is 14 residues. This CDR3 reads CSASRGTSGETQYF. Here the CDR3 DNA reads TGCAGTGCTAGTCGGGGGACTAGTGGCGAGACCCAGTACTTC.

V is TRBV24-1 and J is TRBJ2-1; D call uncertain. The V end was cut by 1 base, the J end by 0 bases, with 15 bases between. From germline, CDR1 is KGHDR and CDR2 SFDVKD. This CDR3 region has 18 residues. This CDR3 reads CATSDLGTLRSSYNEQFF. The CDR3 nucleotides read TGTGCCACCAGTGATTTAGGCACCCTACGAAGCTCCTACAATGAGCAGTTCTTC.

The V gene is TRBV4-1, the J gene TRBJ2-5, with 11 nucleotides matching TRBD2. The CDR3 totals 20 residues. The J segment lost 5 bases and the V segment lost 0 bases, leaving 17 bases of the junction unmatched. Germline V CDR1 and CDR2: MGHRA, YSYEKL. The CDR3 bases are TGCGCCAGCAGCCAAGAGGCGGTACTAGTTAGCGGGAGGGCCGCTGAGACCCAGTACTTC. This codes for CASSQEAVLVSGRAAETQYF.

CDR3 DNA sequence: TGTGCCAGCAGCAGACAGGGGTCGGTAGGTGAGCAGTTCTTC. Amino acids: CASSRQGSVGEQFF. The V and J genes are TRBV7-9 and TRBJ2-1; 8 bases fit TRBD1. The length of the CDR3 is 14 residues. The J segment lost 9 bases and the V segment lost 5 bases, leaving 9 bases of the junction unmatched. Germline CDR1 is SEHNR and CDR2 is FQNEAQ (reference sequence).

The chain combines TRBV3-1 with TRBJ2-7, with 12 bases fitting TRBD1. The DNA matches TRBJ2-5 better at its end, which makes the J call doubtful. Germline V lookup: CDR1 LGHDT, CDR2 YNNKEL (reference sequence). This CDR3 has 16 residues. The CDR3 DNA follows: TGTGCCAGCAGCCAAGAGGGACAGGGGGCAGGTGAGACCCAGTACTTC. Encoded protein: CASSQEGQGAGETQYF.

This clonotype was seen a handful of times. This chain connects TRBV6-1 to TRBJ2-7, with D perhaps matching TRBD2 (5 bases). The J call may be wrong; the DNA end is better matched by TRBJ2-5. The CDR3 runs 14 residues. CDR1 MNHNS and CDR2 SASEGT come from the germline V gene. The CDR3: CASRSRNTGETQYF. CDR3 nucleotides: TGTGCCAGCAGGTCCCGGAACACGGGGGAGACCCAGTACTTC.

There are a few counts of this clonotype. The chain combines TRBV5-1 with TRBJ2-2; D is ambiguous. V shed 0 bases and J shed 1 base, with 7 bases lying between them. Germline loops: CDR1 SGHRS, CDR2 YFSETQ. The CDR3 runs 15 residues. DNA for the CDR3: TGCGCCAGCAGCTTGGAACGTGGGAACACCGGGGAGCTGTTTTTT. Amino acids: CASSLERGNTGELFF.

The DNA of the CDR3 is TGTGCCAGCAGCACGCGGACTAGCGGGATGTACTACGAGCAGTACTTC. This encodes CASSTRTSGMYYEQYF. The chain carries TRBV5-4 and TRBJ2-5; 12 nucleotides agree with TRBD2. Near its end, the DNA agrees better with TRBJ2-7, so the J call may be wrong. Germline V CDR1 and CDR2: SGHNT, YYREEE (reference sequence). The CDR3 has 16 amino acids.

There are a few counts of this clonotype. V is TRBV12-3 or TRBV12-4 and J is TRBJ2-3; D is ambiguous. This CDR3 comprises 13 residues. V was shortened by 5 bases and J by 2 bases, with 8 bases between the two germline ends. The CDR3 loop is CASSNTLTDTQYF. The CDR3 region has the DNA TGTGCCAGCAGTAATACACTCACAGATACGCAGTATTTT.

The chain combines TRBV30 with TRBJ2-4; D call uncertain. CDR3 length: 13 amino acids. Germline CDR1 and CDR2: GTSNPN and SVGIG (reference sequence). V dropped 3 bases and J dropped 0 bases, with 6 bases sitting between them. CDR3 DNA: TGTGCCTGGAGCCCAGGAGCCAAAAACATTCAGTACTTC. Amino acids: CAWSPGAKNIQYF.

There are many counts of this clonotype. This chain uses TRBV12-3 or TRBV12-4 with TRBJ2-7; perhaps TRBD2 as D (6 bases). V lost 3 bases and J lost 3, with 12 bases in between. The CDR3 length is 14 residues. Written as DNA, the CDR3 is TGTGCCAGCAGTTTGGAAGGGACTTACTACGAGCAGTACTTC. Amino acids: CASSLEGTYYEQYF.

CDR3 nucleotides: TGTGCCAGCAGCCAAGAGACCCAAGCGGGAGCGGGTCGGGAGCAGTTCTTC. This translates into CASSQETQAGAGREQFF. The rearrangement uses TRBV3-1 and TRBJ2-1; 8 bases are a match to TRBD2. CDR1 is LGHDT and CDR2 is YNNKEL in the germline V gene (reference sequence). CDR3 length: 17 amino acids. With 0 bases clipped from V and 10 bases from J, the junction kept 14 bases outside the gene matches.

The chain has TRBV24-1 and TRBJ2-5, with 7 bases aligning to TRBD1. Germline CDR1 is KGHDR and CDR2 is SFDVKD. Trimming took 4 bases from V and 2 from J; bases not matched to a gene: 6. This CDR3 spans 15 amino acids. The CDR3 bases are TGTGCCACCAGTGACCAGGGACAGTTACAAGAGACCCAGTACTTC. Protein product: CATSDQGQLQETQYF.

The chain carries TRBV10-3 and TRBJ1-6; possibly TRBD1 for D (5 bases). CDR3 length equals 14 residues. CDR1 and CDR2 (germline): ENHRY, SYGVKD. The germline V and J ends were trimmed by 4 bases and 9 bases, with 13 bases remaining between them. CDR3 in DNA: TGTGCCATCAGTGTTGGGCAGGGATCTTCACCCCTCCACTTT. Its translation is CAISVGQGSSPLHF.

CDR3 in amino acids: CASSYDSSNEKLFF. The CDR3 coding sequence is TGTGCCAGCAGTTACGACAGCTCTAATGAAAAACTGTTTTTT. The chain carries TRBV6-2 or TRBV6-3 and TRBJ1-4; D possibly corresponds to TRBD1 (5 bases). V dropped 2 bases and J dropped 3 bases, with 7 bases sitting between them. Germline CDR1 MNHEY, CDR2 SVGEGT. This CDR3 spans 14 amino acids.